Each of the 19 T cell receptor beta chains below was sequenced from the same sample in a study of Ad26.COV2.S vaccination and SARS-CoV-2 variants. Sample treatment: some 20 received Ad26.COV2.S at low or high dose, single or two shots; 5 received placebo; per-sample allocation not given. The investigators took samples on day 63 after the first vaccine or placebo injection. TCRdb's copy holds only in-frame clones and misses some; the assay was immunoSEQ multiplex PCR. This table has approximately 480,000 clones, approximately 90% appearing once. Sequencing used peripheral blood, obtained in a trial of Ad26.COV2.S vaccine versus placebo. All receptors come from a person aged 18-60 years who received the Ad26.COV2.S COVID-19 vaccine or a placebo.

This chain links TRBV5-6 with TRBJ2-1; D may be TRBD2 (6 bases). Trimming pared 0 bases from V and 4 bases from J, leaving 14 bases between. The CDR3 spans 16 residues. The V gene's germline CDR1 is SGHDT and CDR2 YYEEEE. The CDR3 here is CASSLVTAGGYNEQFF. As DNA, the CDR3 is TGTGCCAGCAGCTTGGTCACAGCCGGAGGGTACAATGAGCAGTTCTTC.

The rearrangement uses TRBV18 and TRBJ1-5; D may be TRBD1 (6 bases). The CDR3 runs to 16 residues. Germline V gene data show CDR1 as KGHSH and CDR2 as LQKENI. V lost 3 bases and J lost 3, with 15 bases in between. This CDR3 reads CASSPSGGSINQPQHF. For the CDR3, the DNA is TGTGCCAGCTCACCCTCGGGGGGCTCGATCAATCAGCCCCAGCATTTT.

The chain is built from TRBV28 and TRBJ2-1; no clear D. Trimming stripped 2 bases from V and 8 bases from J, with 16 bases between. CDR3 length: 15 amino acids. CDR1 is MDHEN and CDR2 is SYDVKM in the germline V gene. The DNA of the CDR3 is TGTGCCAGCAGTTTAGAGTGGCCCTCCCCTGATGAGCAGTTCTTC. The encoded protein is CASSLEWPSPDEQFF.

A single count supports this clone. The rearrangement joins TRBV6-6 to TRBJ1-1; no reliable D call. Germline assignment: CDR1 MNHNY and CDR2 SVGAGI (reference sequence). The CDR3 totals 13 residues. The ends were cut back, 5 bases at V and 1 base at J, with 8 bases in the middle. The CDR3 loop reads CASSPRPNTEAFF. The CDR3 DNA reads as TGTGCCAGCAGTCCCAGACCGAACACTGAAGCTTTCTTT.

V usage is TRBV5-1 and J usage is TRBJ2-1; TRBD2 matches at 7 bases. CDR3 length: 14 residues. The V segment lost 6 bases and the J segment 3 bases; nucleotides outside the gene matches: 6. In germline, CDR1 is SGHRS, CDR2 YFSETQ. This CDR3 reads CASTYRDYYNEQFF. In nucleotides, the CDR3 is TGCGCCAGCACCTACCGGGACTACTACAATGAGCAGTTCTTC.

This clone was recorded a few times. The rearrangement links TRBV7-9 to TRBJ2-7, with TRBD2 as a possible D gene (8 bases). This CDR3 region has 15 residues. Per germline, CDR1 SEHNR and CDR2 FQNEAQ (reference sequence). Trimming pared 6 bases from V and 6 bases from J, leaving 21 bases between. DNA of the CDR3: TGTGCCAGCAGTCAAGGGGGCGGGAGGATGGGCGAGCAGTACTTC. Its protein is CASSQGGGRMGEQYF.

The chain has TRBV5-1 and TRBJ2-7; D perhaps matches TRBD2 (6 bases). The ends were cut back, 1 base at V and 3 bases at J, with 20 bases in the middle. Looked up from germline, CDR1 is SGHRS and CDR2 is YFSETQ. The CDR3 length is 17 residues. CDR3 residues: CASSLSQRGTVNYEQYF. In nucleotides, the CDR3 is TGCGCCAGCAGCTTGAGTCAGCGCGGGACGGTTAACTACGAGCAGTACTTC. Using reference TRBV5-1 and TRBJ2-7 for the parts outside the CDR3, the full variable domain is KAGVTQTPRYLIKTRGQQVTLSCSPISGHRSVSWYQQTPGQGLQFLFEYFSETQRNKGNFPGRFSGRQFSNSRSEMNVSTLELGDSALYLCASSLSQRGTVNYEQYFGPGTRLTVT.

The chain joins TRBV6-6 to TRBJ2-7; D possibly corresponds to TRBD2 (6 bases). Trimming left V 7 bases short and J 1 base short, with 11 bases between. Germline CDR1 reads MNHNY; CDR2 reads SVGAGI (reference sequence). The CDR3 spans 13 residues. The CDR3 DNA sequence: TGTGCCAGCACTCCCAGCGGGTCCTACGAGCAGTACTTC. It translates to CASTPSGSYEQYF.

This chain uses TRBV9 with TRBJ2-1; 10 bases are shared with TRBD2. Germline trimming cut 3 bases from V and 12 bases from J; bases unmatched to any gene: 12. The germline CDR1 and CDR2 sequences are SGDLS and YYNGEE. This CDR3 has 15 residues. CDR3 sequence: CASSGGGAGGFSQFF. CDR3 nucleotide sequence: TGTGCCAGCAGCGGGGGTGGAGCGGGAGGGTTTTCGCAGTTCTTC.

CDR3 sequence reads: CASSLGYEDTQYF. Here the CDR3 DNA reads TGTGCCAGCAGCTTGGGATACGAAGATACGCAGTATTTT. The rearrangement uses TRBV5-4 and TRBJ2-3; D not resolved. V lost 0 bases, J lost 5 bases, and 7 bases lay in between. Germline values: CDR1 SGHNT, CDR2 YYREEE (reference sequence). This CDR3 region has 13 residues.

The genes are TRBV7-9 and TRBJ2-7, with D perhaps matching TRBD2 (5 bases). V lost 1 base, J lost 6 bases, and 16 bases lay in between. The CDR3 runs to 15 residues. The germline gives CDR1 SEHNR, CDR2 FQNEAQ (reference sequence). The CDR3: CASSLGSGRVSEQYF. As DNA, the CDR3 is TGTGCCAGCAGCTTAGGTTCGGGAAGGGTTTCCGAGCAGTACTTC.

This chain uses TRBV3-1 (or the pseudogene TRBV3-2) with TRBJ2-7; D is unresolved. Trimming removed 5 bases from V and 0 bases from J, with 8 bases in between. The CDR3 runs to 13 residues. Germline CDR1 and CDR2: LGHDT and YNNKEL (reference sequence). The CDR3 loop reads CASSAALSYEQYF. The CDR3 DNA is TGTGCCAGCAGCGCCGCCCTCTCCTACGAGCAGTACTTC.

This clone is a singleton in its sample. The rearrangement links TRBV28 to TRBJ2-1, with 14 positions matching TRBD2. The V gene's germline CDR1 is MDHEN and CDR2 SYDVKM. The junction had 16 bases not matched to a gene; V was cut back by 6 bases and J by 6 bases. The CDR3 totals 19 residues. The DNA for the CDR3 is TGTGCCAGCAGCCAAACCCCACGGACTAGCGGGAGGTCGGGCAATGAGCAGTTCTTC. This gives the protein CASSQTPRTSGRSGNEQFF.

The chain links TRBV7-9 to TRBJ2-5; D might be TRBD1 (6 bases). Germline CDR1 SEHNR, CDR2 FQNEAQ (reference sequence). The V and J ends lost 5 bases and 4 bases respectively, with 17 bases between them. The length of the CDR3 is 15 residues. The chain's CDR3 is CASSLDGQKAETQYF. The CDR3 coding sequence is TGTGCCAGCAGCCTCGATGGACAGAAGGCAGAGACCCAGTACTTC. The variable domain in full, completed from reference TRBV7-9 and TRBJ2-5, reads DTGVSQNPRHKITKRGQNVTFRCDPISEHNRLYWYRQTLGQGPEFLTYFQNEAQLEKSRLLSDRFSAERPKGSFSTLEIQRTEQGDSAMYLCASSLDGQKAETQYFGPGTRLLVL.

The genes are TRBV5-8 and TRBJ1-5; D unclear. Between the trimmed V and J ends, which lost 1 base and 5 bases, there was a span of 16 bases. The germline V gene has CDR1 SGHTS and CDR2 YDEGEE. CDR3 length equals 16 residues. The CDR3 DNA reads TGTGCCAGCAGCTTGCCTCCGTGGGGTGGGGATCAGCCCCAGCATTTT. Translated, it gives CASSLPPWGGDQPQHF.

Here the CDR3 DNA reads TGCGCCAGCAGCCAAGGGGTTGGACAGGGGAATGAAAAACTGTTTTTT. Its protein product is CASSQGVGQGNEKLFF. This chain uses TRBV4-1 with TRBJ1-4; 9 positions match TRBD1. J gave up 5 bases and V 1 base, and 5 bases lay outside the gene matches. Germline V gene lookup returns CDR1 MGHRA and CDR2 YSYEKL. The CDR3 totals 16 residues.

This clone appeared once. The gene calls are TRBV6-5 and TRBJ2-5; D is ambiguous. Deletions cut 6 bases from V and 2 bases from J, with 10 bases between. CDR1 is MNHEY, CDR2 SVGAGI, per germline. The CDR3 runs 13 residues. CDR3 DNA sequence: TGTGCCAGCAGCCTCCCTATGCAAGAGACCCAGTACTTC. Its protein is CASSLPMQETQYF.

The V call is TRBV7-8, the J call TRBJ2-5; 12 nucleotides agree with TRBD2. The CDR3 length is 15 residues. V was clipped by 4 bases and J by 5 bases; unmatched bases: 5. CDR1 is SGHVS, CDR2 FQNEAQ, per germline. In DNA form, the CDR3 reads TGTGCCAGCAGCTCTAGCGGGAGGGAAGAGGAGACCCAGTACTTC. Translation gives CASSSSGREEETQYF.

This chain uses TRBV19 with TRBJ1-5; TRBD1 might be the D (5 bases). The CDR3 is 15 amino acids. Germline V gives CDR1 LNHDA, CDR2 SQIVND (reference sequence). Deletions cut 5 bases from V and 1 base from J, with 12 bases between. The CDR3 loop reads CASSPSGGSNQPQHF. The CDR3 DNA follows: TGTGCCAGTAGTCCATCCGGGGGAAGCAATCAGCCCCAGCATTTT.